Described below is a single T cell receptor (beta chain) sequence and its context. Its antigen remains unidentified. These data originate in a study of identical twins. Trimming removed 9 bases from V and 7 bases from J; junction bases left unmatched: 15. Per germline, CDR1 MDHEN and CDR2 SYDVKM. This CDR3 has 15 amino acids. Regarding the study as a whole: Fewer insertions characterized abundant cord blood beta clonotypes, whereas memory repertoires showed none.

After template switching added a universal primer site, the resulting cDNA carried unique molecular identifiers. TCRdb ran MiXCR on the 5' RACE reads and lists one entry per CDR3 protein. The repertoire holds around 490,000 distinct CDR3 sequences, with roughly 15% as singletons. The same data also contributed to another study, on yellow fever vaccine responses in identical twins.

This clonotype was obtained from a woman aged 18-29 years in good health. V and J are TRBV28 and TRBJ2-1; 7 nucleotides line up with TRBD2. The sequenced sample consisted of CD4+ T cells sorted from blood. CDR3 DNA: TGTGCCAGTTGGTCCAGCGGGGTGTTAAGGAATGAGCAGTTCTTC. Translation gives CASWSSGVLRNEQFF.